The TCR beta chain described here comes from a study of T cell repertoires in cytomegalovirus infection. Study-wide background: CMV infection and matching HLA type were both indicated by public TCR beta signatures.

Points from the study as a whole: In two of eight donors, the top clonotype was HLA-C-restricted CMV-specific. Public TCR beta family frequency separated CMV-and-HLA carriers, including in an independent cohort.

A word on this clonotype: Its cognate antigen is unknown.

The length of the CDR3 is 14 residues. CDR1 is SGHDT, CDR2 YYEEEE, per germline. V lost 2 bases to trimming and J lost 0 bases, with 8 bases between them. TCRdb used MiXCR to reprocess the reads, holding one entry per CDR3 protein. Counted here are about 230,000 distinct CDR3 sequences, over 20% occurring once; the ten biggest clones make up roughly 18%. The chain combines TRBV5-6 with TRBJ1-1; D may be TRBD1 (5 bases). The origin of this receptor is a human donor in good health (CMV status not recorded). Some clones in this sample may be carry-over from other donors' samples. The specimen was CD8+ T cells from PBMCs. The CDR3 region is CASSFWGVNTEAFF. The CDR3 DNA reads TGTGCCAGCAGCTTTTGGGGGGTGAACACTGAAGCTTTCTTT.